This T cell receptor beta chain was documented in a study of CD8+ T cells in alopecia areata (dated by TCRdb to the late 2010s). Context from the whole study: Female C3H/HeJ recipients, about 7-10 weeks old, were grafted with skin from C3H/HeJ donors with spontaneous alopecia (about 6-13 months old). TCRbeta CDR3 regions were amplified by immunoSEQ multiplex PCR using 35 Vbeta forward and 13 Jbeta reverse primers. RNA was extracted with the PAXgene miRNA kit for fixed scalp, the miRNeasy kit for PBMCs, and the RNeasy kit for mouse skin. Human TCRbeta sequencing covered scalp tissue and sorted CD4+ and CD8+ peripheral blood T cells from patchy and totalis/universalis alopecia areata patients and healthy controls. High-throughput TCRbeta sequencing was used to examine T cell clonal expansion in alopecia areata in both the C3H/HeJ mouse model and human patients. Scalp clonality was compared across normal scalp (n=4), patchy alopecia areata scalp (n=8), and alopecia totalis/universalis scalp (n=8).

Details on this clone: Its antigen has not been determined. This receptor came from a mouse, so its gene names and germline sequences are mouse ones too. The read stops 4 residues short of the end of the CDR3; the missing end is completed from the germline J gene.

The library was made by the immunoSEQ multiplex PCR assay. For TCR sequencing, RNA was extracted from every sample and reverse transcribed into cDNA to serve as template. First-strand cDNA was synthesized with SuperScript III using a 2:1 mix of oligo-dT and random hexamers. A synthetic immune receptor repertoire was used to measure amplification bias, and any remaining bias was corrected computationally. Libraries were sequenced on Illumina HiSeq with 60 bp reads covering the CDR3, read from J toward V. In the source study's methods: Raw reads were preprocessed to remove errors, and CDR3 was defined by IMGT conventions from the conserved cysteine to phenylalanine. Clonality was calculated as 1 minus Shannon entropy normalized by log2 of the number of productive unique TCRs. Whether scalp clones were CD4 or CD8 was inferred by matching scalp TCRbeta sequences against CD4 and CD8 repertoires sorted from blood. TCRdb mirrors the immuneACCESS table, restricted to in-frame sequences. Some clones are absent from its copies; in checked studies, under half trace to an unresolved V gene, and the reason for the others is unknown. The V and J calls and the clone size are those of that table, but D and trimming were determined from the DNA. The data for this sample show some 110,000 clones, each detected more than once. Around a fifth of the sample rests with the top ten.

Spanning cysteine to phenylalanine, the CDR3 consists of 16 amino acids. The 36 bases shown cover part of the CDR3, and their frame starts at base 1. CDR1 and CDR2 are read off the germline V gene (reference sequence) as NSQYPW and LRSPGD. Summary of the overall study and its limitations: Lesional scalp, especially in alopecia totalis/universalis, showed higher clonality and more expanded CD8+ clones than normal scalp, suggesting antigenic drive. Unlike mouse skin, where gammadelta T cells dominate, normal human skin contains resident alphabeta T cells that get sequenced too, which complicates analysis of the scalp TCR repertoire. Compared with mice, TCR sequences shared between patients were less clear, possibly partly because of HLA diversity across the patient population.

The chain is encoded by TRBV1 joined to TRBJ2-4; TRBD1 aligns with 12 central bases. What was sequenced was lesional skin. The sequence derives from a C3H/HeJ mouse with alopecia areata. For this strain, the MHC haplotype is H2-k. The CDR3 is CTCSGGTGGGRNTLYF. The sequenced CDR3 bases are TGCACCTGCAGTGGGGGGACAGGGGGCGGGAGGAAC.